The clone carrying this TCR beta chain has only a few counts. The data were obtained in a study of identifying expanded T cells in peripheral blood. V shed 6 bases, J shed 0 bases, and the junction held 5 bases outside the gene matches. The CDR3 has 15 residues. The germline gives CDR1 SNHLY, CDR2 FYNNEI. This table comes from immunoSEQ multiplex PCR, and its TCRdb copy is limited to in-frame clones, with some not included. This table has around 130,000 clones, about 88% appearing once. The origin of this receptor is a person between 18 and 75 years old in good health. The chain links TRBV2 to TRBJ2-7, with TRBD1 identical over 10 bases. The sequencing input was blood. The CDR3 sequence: CASRAGQGSSYEQYF. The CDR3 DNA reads TGTGCCAGCAGAGCGGGACAGGGGAGCTCCTACGAGCAGTACTTC.